This entry describes one T cell receptor beta chain. The data stem from a study of cytomegalovirus exposure and HLA in healthy donors. The PCR contained 60 Vbeta and 13 Jbeta primers. The protocol was immunoSEQ multiplex PCR, while the TCRdb copy is restricted to in-frame clones and leaves out a portion. This table holds about 93,000 clones, over 60% found once. The germline CDR1 and CDR2 sequences are SGHRS and YFSETQ. V was shortened by 0 bases and J by 1 base, with 7 bases between the two germline ends. The CDR3 has 14 residues. The sequence was obtained from a boy between 5 and 17 years old in good health and CMV-seropositive. The sample was PBMCs. This sequence joins TRBV5-1 and TRBJ1-2; D is ambiguous. CDR3 loop: CASSLGQFNYGYTF. CDR3 DNA: TGCGCCAGCAGCTTGGGGCAGTTTAACTATGGCTACACCTTC.